This TCR beta chain originates from a study of shared clonotypes between healthy human individuals. Study results and caveats: Naive subsets typically showed greater estimated richness than memory subsets.

Libraries were prepared by immunoSEQ multiplex PCR; TCRdb keeps only in-frame clonotypes and omits some of them. The data hold under 2.5 million clones, with less than 95% observed a single time. This clone was seen a single time. Its antigen remains unidentified. V lost 4 bases, J lost 5 bases, and 11 bases lay in between. Germline lookup yields CDR1 SGHAT and CDR2 FQNNGV. This CDR3 is 13 amino acids long. The chain combines TRBV11-2 with TRBJ1-1, with D perhaps matching TRBD1 (5 bases). Sequenced material: naive CD4+ T cells from PBMCs. Subset: CD45RA+ positively selected. The TCR sequence derives from a man in his late teens or twenties in good health. Some clones in this sample may be carry-over from other donors' samples. CDR3 loop: CASSSVGGTEAFF. The CDR3 DNA is TGTGCCAGCAGCTCCGTCGGGGGTACTGAAGCTTTCTTT.